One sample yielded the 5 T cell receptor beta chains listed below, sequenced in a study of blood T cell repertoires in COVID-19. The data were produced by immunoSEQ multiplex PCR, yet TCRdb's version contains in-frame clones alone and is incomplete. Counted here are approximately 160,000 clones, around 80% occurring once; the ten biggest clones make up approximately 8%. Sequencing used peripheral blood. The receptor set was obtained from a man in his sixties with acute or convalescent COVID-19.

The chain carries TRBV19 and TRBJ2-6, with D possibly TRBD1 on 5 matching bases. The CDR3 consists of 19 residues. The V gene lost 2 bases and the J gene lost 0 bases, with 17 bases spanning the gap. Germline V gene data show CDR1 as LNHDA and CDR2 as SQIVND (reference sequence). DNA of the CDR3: TGTGCCAGTAGTATAACTCGCCAACAGGCCGCCTCTGGGGCCAACGTCCTGACTTTC. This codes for CASSITRQQAASGANVLTF. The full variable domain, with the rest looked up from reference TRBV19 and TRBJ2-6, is DGGITQSPKYLFRKEGQNVTLSCEQNLNHDAMYWYRQDPGQGLRLIYYSQIVNDFQKGDIAEGYSVSREKKESFPLTVTSAQKNPTAFYLCASSITRQQAASGANVLTFGAGSRLTVL.

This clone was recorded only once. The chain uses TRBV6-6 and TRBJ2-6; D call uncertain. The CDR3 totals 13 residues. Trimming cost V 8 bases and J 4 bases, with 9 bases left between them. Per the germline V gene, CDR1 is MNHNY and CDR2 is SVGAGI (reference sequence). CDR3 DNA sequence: TGTGCCAGCTTATTGCGGGGGGCCAACGTCCTGACTTTC. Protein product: CASLLRGANVLTF.

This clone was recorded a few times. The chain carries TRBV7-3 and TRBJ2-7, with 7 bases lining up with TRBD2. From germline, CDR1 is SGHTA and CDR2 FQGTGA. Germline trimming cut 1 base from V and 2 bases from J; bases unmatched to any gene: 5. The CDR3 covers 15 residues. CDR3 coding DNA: TGTGCCAGCAGCTTAATCCCTAGCGGAGCCTACGAGCAGTACTTC. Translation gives CASSLIPSGAYEQYF.

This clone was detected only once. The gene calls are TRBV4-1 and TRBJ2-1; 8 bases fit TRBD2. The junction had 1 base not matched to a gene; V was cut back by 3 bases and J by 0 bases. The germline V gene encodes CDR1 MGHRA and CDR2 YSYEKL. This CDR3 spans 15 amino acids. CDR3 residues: CASSQSGSSYNEQFF. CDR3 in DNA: TGCGCCAGCAGCCAGAGCGGGAGCTCCTACAATGAGCAGTTCTTC.

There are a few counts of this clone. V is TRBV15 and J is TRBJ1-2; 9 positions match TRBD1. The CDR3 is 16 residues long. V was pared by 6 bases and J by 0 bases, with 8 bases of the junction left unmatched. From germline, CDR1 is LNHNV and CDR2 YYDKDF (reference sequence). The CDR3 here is CATSRDRVSTNYGYTF. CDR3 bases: TGTGCCACCAGTCGGGACAGGGTTTCCACTAACTATGGCTACACCTTC.